These 8 T cell receptor beta chains originate from one sample sequenced in a study of CD8 T cells in Susac syndrome. After extraction with the RNeasy kit, roughly 0.45 to 1 ug of the RNA was reverse transcribed using random hexamers. In TCRdb, the immunoSEQ multiplex PCR reads were re-called with MiXCR into one record per CDR3 protein. The sample holds 150,000 to 200,000 distinct CDR3 sequences; about 94% are singletons and the top ten take over 0.12%. The sample was CD4+ T cells from PBMCs. The receptors stem from a human donor in good health.

The chain uses TRBV20-1 and TRBJ2-1; 8 bases fit TRBD1. V trimming: 3 bases; J trimming: 6 bases; junction bases outside the gene matches: 4. The germline CDR1 and CDR2 sequences are DFQATT and SNEGSKA (reference sequence). The CDR3 covers 13 residues. CDR3 sequence: CSARWTGTNEQFF. CDR3 nucleotide sequence: TGCAGTGCTAGGTGGACAGGGACCAATGAGCAGTTCTTC.

This clonotype was observed a single time. This chain links TRBV20-1 with TRBJ2-4; possible D gene TRBD1, 5 bases. The germline V gene encodes CDR1 DFQATT and CDR2 SNEGSKA (reference sequence). This CDR3 contains 13 residues. V shed 0 bases and J shed 8 bases, with 11 bases lying between them. For the CDR3, the DNA is TGCAGTGCTAGAGAAGACAGTCGGGACATTCAGTACTTC. Protein: CSAREDSRDIQYF.

The genes are TRBV4-3 and TRBJ1-5; D uncertain. V lost 0 bases and J lost 0, with 12 bases in between. The CDR3 is made up of 17 amino acids. The germline gives CDR1 LGHNA, CDR2 YSLEER. The CDR3 is CASSQDLIIHSNQPQHF. CDR3 bases: TGCGCCAGCAGCCAAGATCTGATCATTCATAGCAATCAGCCCCAGCATTTT.

The rearrangement uses TRBV20-1 and TRBJ1-5; 7 bases align to TRBD1. This CDR3 region has 16 residues. J was trimmed by 2 bases and V by 5 bases; bases with no gene match: 12. Germline V CDR1 and CDR2: DFQATT, SNEGSKA (reference sequence). DNA of the CDR3: TGCAGTGCTGGCAGATTTGACAGGGCGGGCAATCAGCCCCAGCATTTT. Protein product: CSAGRFDRAGNQPQHF.

V gene TRBV18 combines with J gene TRBJ2-2; D gene unclear. Germline V gene lookup returns CDR1 KGHSH and CDR2 LQKENI. The CDR3 spans 14 residues. V shed 0 bases and J shed 0 bases, with 2 bases lying between them. For the CDR3, the DNA is TGTGCCAGCTCACCACCGTCGAACACCGGGGAGCTGTTTTTT. This gives the protein CASSPPSNTGELFF.

The chain couples TRBV7-9 to TRBJ1-4; 9 bases match TRBD1. The CDR3 has 17 amino acids. Trimming at V came to 5 bases and at J to 5 bases, leaving 12 bases not matched to a gene. Germline V gene lookup returns CDR1 SEHNR and CDR2 FQNEAQ (reference sequence). This chain's CDR3 is CASSTRTWDRDNEKLFF. CDR3 nucleotide sequence: TGTGCCAGCAGCACGAGGACGTGGGACAGGGACAATGAAAAACTGTTTTTT.

This chain links TRBV20-1 with TRBJ1-6; a possible D gene is TRBD1 (6 bases). This CDR3 is 13 amino acids long. CDR1 DFQATT and CDR2 SNEGSKA come from the germline V gene (reference sequence). V was cut by 3 bases and J by 9 bases, with 12 bases left in between. CDR3 nucleotides: TGCAGTGCTAGGGACAGCAATCCTTCACCCCTCCACTTT. It translates to CSARDSNPSPLHF.

The chain joins TRBV12-3 or TRBV12-4 to TRBJ1-5; D possibly corresponds to TRBD1 (5 bases). This CDR3 spans 14 amino acids. With 9 bases removed from V and 9 bases from J, the gap between germline ends came to 21 bases. The CDR3 bases are TGTGCCAGTGGGGGACTCGGAGGGCCGGGGCCCCAGCATTTT. As protein: CASGGLGGPGPQHF.